This entry lists 5 T cell receptor beta chains sequenced from one sample in a study of early T cells in non-severe SARS-CoV-2 infection. TCRdb processed the 5' RACE reads anew with MiXCR; each CDR3 protein has one entry. The table lists around 78,000 distinct CDR3 sequences, around an eighth of them singletons. Sequenced input: whole blood. The source of these receptors is an adult who was a healthcare worker with PCR-confirmed SARS-CoV-2 infection or an uninfected control (not recorded which).

The V call is TRBV7-2, the J call TRBJ1-2, with D perhaps TRBD1 (5 bases). Germline CDR1 SGHTA, CDR2 FQGNSA. This CDR3 is 14 amino acids long. V dropped 0 bases and J dropped 6 bases, with 11 bases sitting between them. CDR3 sequence: CASSLAGELNGYTF. The CDR3 region has the DNA TGTGCCAGCAGCTTAGCGGGGGAGCTAAATGGCTACACCTTC.

This clonotype was seen many times. The chain has TRBV11-3 and TRBJ2-1, with 10 bases lining up with TRBD1. The V segment lost 5 bases and the J segment 8 bases; nucleotides outside the gene matches: 12. CDR1 and CDR2 from the germline V gene are SGHNT and YENEEA. The CDR3 runs to 16 residues. DNA of the CDR3: TGTGCCAGCAGCAAGCCGGGACAGGGGAGACTAGATGAGCAGTTCTTC. Translating it yields CASSKPGQGRLDEQFF.

This clonotype was counted at least ten times. The CDR3 reads CASSDRGGPNTEAFF. The CDR3 nucleotides are TGCGCCAGCAGTGACAGAGGAGGGCCGAACACTGAAGCTTTCTTT. V is TRBV10-1 and J is TRBJ1-1; D is uncertain. The CDR3 is 15 residues long. The germline CDR1 and CDR2 sequences are WNHNN and SYGVQD (reference sequence). V gave up 3 bases and J gave up 1 base, with 12 bases separating them.

This clonotype was seen at least ten times. The J gene is TRBJ2-3, the V gene TRBV19; D unclear. This CDR3 comprises 11 residues. Germline CDR1 LNHDA, CDR2 SQIVND (reference sequence). V lost 2 bases and J 5 bases, leaving 2 bases between the germline ends. The CDR3 coding sequence is TGTGCCAGTAGTATACGAGATACGCAGTATTTT. Its protein product is CASSIRDTQYF.

V usage is TRBV7-9 and J usage is TRBJ1-3; D unresolved. With 2 bases removed from V and 4 bases from J, the gap between germline ends came to 6 bases. The CDR3 extends over 13 amino acids. CDR1 is SEHNR and CDR2 is FQNEAQ in the germline V gene (reference sequence). The chain's CDR3 is CASSLLYGNTIYF. DNA for the CDR3: TGTGCCAGCAGCTTACTATACGGAAACACCATATATTTT.